The source of this T cell receptor beta chain is a study of CD8+CD57+ T cells in acquired aplastic anemia. Study outcomes and limitations: Patients and controls shared roughly 31 CD8+ CDR3 sequences, highly expressed in patients. Statistical testing detected no significant gap in CD8+ Simpson's diversity between patients and controls.

Points on this clonotype: The antigen is not known.

The TCR beta profiling, which covered VDJ combination and CDR3 sequence, was carried out using genomic DNA as the template. TCRdb processed the reads anew with MiXCR; each CDR3 protein has one entry. Of hundreds of thousands of distinct CDR3 sequences listed, roughly a third are singletons. The germline V gene has CDR1 ENHRY and CDR2 SYGVKD. This CDR3 contains 16 residues. The ends were cut back, 2 bases at V and 3 bases at J, with 14 bases in the middle. For sequencing, patients were chosen who had shown expansion of CD8+CD57+ cells by flow cytometry. Every patient had severe acquired aplastic anemia. Each patient gave a blood sample that was collected before any therapy had been received.

Sequenced input: sorted CD4+, CD8+, or CD8+CD57+ T cells (not recorded which) from PBMCs. This chain uses TRBV10-3 with TRBJ1-5; no clear D gene. This clonotype originated in a human donor with aplastic anemia. The CDR3 protein is CAISESIVLYNQPQHF. CDR3 in DNA: TGTGCCATCAGTGAGAGTATTGTGCTCTACAATCAGCCCCAGCATTTT.